This section outlines one TCR beta chain sequence together with its context. Antigen unknown. The source of the sample is a study of CD8+ T cells in alopecia areata. Study overall: The duration of tofacitinib was 6 to 18 months, with 6 months off drug afterward. Broader study findings: Compared with mice, patients displayed less clear TCR sharing, possibly for HLA-related reasons.

Patients with alopecia areata provided lesional scalp punch biopsies as well as peripheral blood. From PBMCs, CD4+ and CD8+ T cells were sorted. This CDR3 is built from 14 residues. V dropped 5 bases and J dropped 3; count of bases not matched to a gene: 4. The germline gives CDR1 LNHNV, CDR2 YYDKDF (reference sequence). cDNA serving as the sequencing template came from extracted, reverse transcribed RNA. The method was immunoSEQ multiplex PCR; TCRdb's version includes in-frame clones alone and lacks a portion of them. Of over 100,000 clones listed, approximately 49% were seen once; the top ten hold around 20%.

Sequencing used CD8+ T cells sorted from blood, obtained at week 0. The source of this sequence is a human donor with alopecia areata. The J gene is TRBJ2-7, the V gene TRBV15; 10 bases map to TRBD1. For the CDR3, the DNA is TGTGCCACCAGCGACCGGGACAGGGGCTACGAGCAGTACTTC. Translating gives CATSDRDRGYEQYF.